One sample yielded the 6 T cell receptor beta chains listed below, sequenced in a study of beta chain features in type 1 diabetes. Sequenced material consisted of expressed TCRB transcripts (all of the isolated RNA was reverse transcribed). Sequencing used immunoSEQ multiplex PCR; TCRdb keeps in-frame clones, though not all of them. The repertoire consists of about 260,000 clones, with about 70% occurring once and the leading ten covering 0.053%. The sample comprised naive CD4+ T cells from blood. The receptor source for this set is a man aged 25 to 45 in good health.

Only a few counts were recorded for this clone. V gene TRBV29-1 combines with J gene TRBJ2-1, with a tentative D call TRBD1 (5 bases). V lost 5 bases and J lost 3, with 14 bases in between. Germline V lookup: CDR1 SQVTM, CDR2 ANQGSEA. The CDR3 runs 14 residues. The CDR3 sequence is CSVSDSVGYNEQFF. CDR3 DNA: TGCAGCGTTTCCGACAGTGTTGGCTACAATGAGCAGTTCTTC.

V usage is TRBV30 and J usage is TRBJ2-5, with 8 bases identical to TRBD2. Trimming took 5 bases from V and 1 from J; bases not matched to a gene: 3. The V gene's germline CDR1 is GTSNPN and CDR2 SVGIG (reference sequence). CDR3 size: 13 residues. The CDR3 protein is CAWGSGIQETQYF. CDR3 DNA sequence: TGTGCCTGGGGTAGCGGGATCCAAGAGACCCAGTACTTC.

The V gene is TRBV29-1, the J gene TRBJ2-3, with D perhaps TRBD1 or TRBD2 (5 bases each). Germline V gene lookup returns CDR1 SQVTM and CDR2 ANQGSEA. The length of the CDR3 is 16 residues. Trimming removed 1 base at V and 1 base at J, with 15 bases between. In DNA, the CDR3 is TGCAGCGTTGAAGGAGTGAGGGGCCAGGGCACAGATACGCAGTATTTT. Protein product: CSVEGVRGQGTDTQYF.

The rearrangement uses TRBV6-6 and TRBJ2-3; 7 bases are shared with TRBD2. This CDR3 has 15 residues. Germline V gene sequence: CDR1 MNHNY, CDR2 SVGAGI (reference sequence). Trimming removed 5 bases from V and 1 base from J; junction bases left unmatched: 6. In DNA, the CDR3 is TGTGCCAGCAGTCAAGGGACTATCCGCACAGATACGCAGTATTTT. Residues: CASSQGTIRTDTQYF.

V is TRBV5-1 and J is TRBJ2-6; D unresolved. In germline, CDR1 is SGHRS, CDR2 YFSETQ. V lost 4 bases and J lost 0, with 8 bases in between. The CDR3 contains 15 residues. The DNA for the CDR3 is TGCGCCAGCAGCCCCGGAGACTCTGGGGCCAACGTCCTGACTTTC. Translating gives CASSPGDSGANVLTF.

J is TRBJ2-3 and V is TRBV7-2, with D maybe TRBD2 (5 bases). CDR3 length: 15 amino acids. V was cut by 1 base and J by 1 base, with 9 bases left in between. The germline V gene encodes CDR1 SGHTA and CDR2 FQGNSA. CDR3 sequence reads: CASSLDMRGTDTQYF. CDR3 in DNA: TGTGCCAGCAGCTTAGATATGCGGGGCACAGATACGCAGTATTTT.